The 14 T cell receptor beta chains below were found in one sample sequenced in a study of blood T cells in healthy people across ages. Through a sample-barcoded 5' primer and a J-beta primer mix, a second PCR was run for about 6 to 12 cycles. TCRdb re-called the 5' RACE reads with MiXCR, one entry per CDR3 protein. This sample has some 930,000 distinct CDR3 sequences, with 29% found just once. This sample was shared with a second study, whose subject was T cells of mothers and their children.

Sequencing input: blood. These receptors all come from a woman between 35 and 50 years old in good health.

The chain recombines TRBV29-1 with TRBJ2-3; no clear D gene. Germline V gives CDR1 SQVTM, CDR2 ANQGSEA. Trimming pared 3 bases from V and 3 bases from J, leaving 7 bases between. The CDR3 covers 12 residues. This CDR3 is CSVDERTDTQYF. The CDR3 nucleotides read TGCAGCGTTGATGAACGGACAGATACGCAGTATTTT.

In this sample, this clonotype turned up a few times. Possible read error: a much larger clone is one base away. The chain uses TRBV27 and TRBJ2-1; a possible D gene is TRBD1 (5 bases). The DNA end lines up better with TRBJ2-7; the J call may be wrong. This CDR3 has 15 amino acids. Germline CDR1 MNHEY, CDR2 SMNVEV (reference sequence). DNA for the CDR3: TGTGCCAGTAGCATGACAGTTATCTCCTACAATGAGCAGTACTTC. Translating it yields CASSMTVISYNEQYF.

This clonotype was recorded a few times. In nucleotides, the CDR3 is TGTGCCAGCAGCCTCGGGACCCTCGCTGAAGCTTTCTTT. The encoded protein is CASSLGTLAEAFF. This chain connects TRBV6-5 to TRBJ1-1; D may be TRBD1 (5 bases). The germline gives CDR1 MNHEY, CDR2 SVGAGI. Trimming cost V 6 bases and J 6 bases, with 14 bases left between them. This CDR3 comprises 13 residues.

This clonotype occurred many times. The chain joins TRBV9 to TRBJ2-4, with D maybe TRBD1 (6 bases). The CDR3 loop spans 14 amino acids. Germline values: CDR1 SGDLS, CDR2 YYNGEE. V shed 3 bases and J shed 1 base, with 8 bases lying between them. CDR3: CASSAQGAKNIQYF. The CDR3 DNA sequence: TGTGCCAGCAGCGCCCAGGGGGCCAAAAACATTCAGTACTTC.

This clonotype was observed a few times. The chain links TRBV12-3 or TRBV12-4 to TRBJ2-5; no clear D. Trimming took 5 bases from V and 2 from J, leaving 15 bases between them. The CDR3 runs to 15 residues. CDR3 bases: TGTGCCAGCAGTCCTCCTGACAATTATCAAGAGACCCAGTACTTC. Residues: CASSPPDNYQETQYF.

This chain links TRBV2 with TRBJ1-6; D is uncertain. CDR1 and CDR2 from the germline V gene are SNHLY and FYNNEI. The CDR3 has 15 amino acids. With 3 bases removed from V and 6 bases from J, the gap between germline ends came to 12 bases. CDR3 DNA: TGTGCCAGCAGTGAGTCTTGGAGCCCTAATTCACCCCTCCACTTT. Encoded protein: CASSESWSPNSPLHF. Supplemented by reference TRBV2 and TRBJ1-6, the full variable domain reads EPEVTQTPSHQVTQMGQEVILRCVPISNHLYFYWYRQILGQKVEFLVSFYNNEISEKSEIFDDQFSVERPDGSNFTLKIRSTKLEDSAMYFCASSESWSPNSPLHFGNGTRLTVT.

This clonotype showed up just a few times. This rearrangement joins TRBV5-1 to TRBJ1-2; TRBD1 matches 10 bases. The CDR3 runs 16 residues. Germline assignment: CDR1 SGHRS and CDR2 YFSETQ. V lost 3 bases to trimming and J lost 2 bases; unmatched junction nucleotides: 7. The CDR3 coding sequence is TGCGCCAGCAGCTGGGGGACAGGGGCCCCCAACTATGGCTACACCTTC. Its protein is CASSWGTGAPNYGYTF.

The CDR3 DNA reads as TGTGCCAGCAGTTTAGCAGGGCGGTCTCGGGGCTACACCTTC. Its translation is CASSLAGRSRGYTF. V and J are TRBV12-3 or TRBV12-4 and TRBJ1-2; D remains unclear. V was clipped by 0 bases and J by 8 bases, with 13 bases between them. The CDR3 loop spans 14 amino acids.

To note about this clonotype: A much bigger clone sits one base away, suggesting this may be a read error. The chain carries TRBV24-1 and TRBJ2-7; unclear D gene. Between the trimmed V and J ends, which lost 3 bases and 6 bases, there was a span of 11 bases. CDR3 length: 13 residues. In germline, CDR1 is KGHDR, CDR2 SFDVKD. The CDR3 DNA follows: TGTGCCACCAGTGATCCTACTGGGCGCGAGCAGTACTTC. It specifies CATSDPTGREQYF.

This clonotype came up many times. CDR3 sequence (DNA): TGTGCCAGTCATTTCACAGGGGGCGAATATGGCTACACCTTC. Protein: CASHFTGGEYGYTF. The rearrangement joins TRBV6-6 to TRBJ1-2; 9 bases agree with TRBD1. Germline lookup yields CDR1 MNHNY and CDR2 SVGAGI (reference sequence). The V gene end was trimmed by 9 bases and the J gene end by 5 bases; junction bases not matched to a gene: 10. The CDR3 has 14 residues.

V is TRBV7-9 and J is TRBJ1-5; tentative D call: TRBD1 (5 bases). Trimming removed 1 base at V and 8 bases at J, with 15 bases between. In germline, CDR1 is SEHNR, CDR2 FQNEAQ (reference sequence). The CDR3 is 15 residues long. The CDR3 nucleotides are TGTGCCAGCAGCTTAGTTGGAAAGGGACGGGAGCCCCAGCATTTT. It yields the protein CASSLVGKGREPQHF.

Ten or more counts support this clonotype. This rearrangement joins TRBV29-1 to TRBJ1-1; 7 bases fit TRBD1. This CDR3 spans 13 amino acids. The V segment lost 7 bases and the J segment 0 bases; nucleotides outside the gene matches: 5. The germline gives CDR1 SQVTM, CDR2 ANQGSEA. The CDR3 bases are TGCAGCGCCGTAGGGGGCCTGAACACTGAAGCTTTCTTT. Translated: CSAVGGLNTEAFF.

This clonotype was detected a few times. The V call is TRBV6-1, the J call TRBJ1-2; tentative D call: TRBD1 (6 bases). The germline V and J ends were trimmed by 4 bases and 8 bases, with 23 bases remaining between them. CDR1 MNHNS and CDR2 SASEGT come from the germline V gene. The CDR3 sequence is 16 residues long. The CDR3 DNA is TGTGCCAGCAGTGTGGGGATCGGGCAGGGGTGTAGCGGCTACACCTTC. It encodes CASSVGIGQGCSGYTF.

The CDR3 DNA is TGCAGCGGGCTTACACTCCCCGATGGCTACACCTTC. Protein product: CSGLTLPDGYTF. The chain links TRBV29-1 to TRBJ1-2; D ambiguous. CDR1 SQVTM and CDR2 ANQGSEA come from the germline V gene. Trimming removed 7 bases from V and 6 bases from J, with 15 bases in between. This CDR3 has 12 residues.